Shown below are 5 T cell receptor beta chains from a single sample sequenced in a study of technical replicates of blood from a few donors. Clones were sequenced by immunoSEQ multiplex PCR, and TCRdb holds only the in-frame ones, with some missing. In the table there are about 82,000 clones, roughly 90% of which are singletons. Sequenced sample: T cells isolated from PBMCs. These receptors were collected from a human donor in good health.

The rearrangement links TRBV6-5 to TRBJ1-3; D ambiguous. Trimming left V 2 bases short and J 2 bases short, with 13 bases between. The germline CDR1 and CDR2 sequences are MNHEY and SVGAGI. This CDR3 is built from 16 residues. The CDR3 sequence: CASSYGQSAPGNTIYF. DNA of the CDR3: TGTGCCAGCAGTTACGGGCAGTCCGCCCCTGGAAACACCATATATTTT.

The V and J genes are TRBV29-1 and TRBJ2-5; D may be TRBD2 (5 bases). TRBJ2-7 matches the DNA end more closely, so the J call is doubtful. The CDR3 length is 13 residues. In germline, CDR1 is SQVTM, CDR2 ANQGSEA. The CDR3 is CSVDSDSSYEQYF. CDR3 in DNA: TGCAGCGTTGATTCGGACTCTTCCTACGAGCAGTACTTC.

The gene calls are TRBV30 and TRBJ2-7; maybe TRBD2 (6 bases). The germline V gene encodes CDR1 GTSNPN and CDR2 SVGIG (reference sequence). V was pared by 2 bases and J by 3 bases, with 11 bases between. This CDR3 region has 13 residues. This CDR3 is CAWSWEASYEQYF. CDR3 coding DNA: TGTGCCTGGAGTTGGGAGGCTAGCTACGAGCAGTACTTC.

This chain connects TRBV5-6 to TRBJ1-3, with 7 bases lining up with TRBD1. V lost 2 bases and J lost 7; bases outside the gene matches: 6. CDR3 length: 14 residues. The germline V gene has CDR1 SGHDT and CDR2 YYEEEE. CDR3 bases: TGTGCCAGCAGCTTCGCGACAGGGAGCAACACCATATATTTT. Translating it yields CASSFATGSNTIYF.

V gene TRBV29-1 combines with J gene TRBJ2-4, with D perhaps TRBD2 (6 bases). Germline CDR1 SQVTM, CDR2 ANQGSEA. This CDR3 is 13 amino acids long. Trimming stripped 1 base from V and 3 bases from J, with 7 bases between. For the CDR3, the DNA is TGCAGCGTTGAAGGGGAGGACAAAAACATTCAGTACTTC. Protein product: CSVEGEDKNIQYF.